This T cell receptor beta chain was sequenced in a study of T cell therapy after organ transplantation. The overall study: Short-term post-therapy blood was drawn 4 to 8 weeks after therapy ended.

Of note for this clone: The antigen is undetermined.

Generated by immunoSEQ multiplex PCR, the TCRdb table keeps only in-frame clones and is missing some. The repertoire holds fewer than 25,000 clones, 81% seen once, with about 10% in the top ten. Points from the study as a whole: Antirejection and antiviral medication effects could not be assessed. Both transferred clonotypes and endogenous ones absent from products apparently reconstituted.

Time point: 4-8 weeks after completion of therapy. The CDR3 is made up of 15 amino acids. With 2 bases removed from V and 3 bases from J, the gap between germline ends came to 11 bases. Germline-derived CDR1 and CDR2 are SGHVS and FQNEAQ. The gene calls are TRBV7-8 and TRBJ1-5, with a weak D call TRBD1 (5 bases). The receptor was derived from a human patient who had received a solid organ transplant and had CMV disease. Some T cells may have originated in the graft donor. Sample: CD8+ T cells from blood, taken after autologous CMV-specific T cell therapy. CDR3 DNA: TGTGCCAGCAGCTTATGGGGGGAGTCCAATCAGCCCCAGCATTTT. As protein: CASSLWGESNQPQHF.